These T cell receptor beta chains were read from a single sample in a study of blood T cell repertoires in COVID-19. Measured with immunoSEQ multiplex PCR; TCRdb has only the in-frame clones, and not every one. Of 300,000 to 350,000 clones detected, roughly 86% appear once; the ten largest clones hold more than 8.5%. The source material was PBMCs or T cells enriched from blood (not recorded which). The receptors were sampled from a woman aged 18-30 years who had recovered from COVID-19. The CDR3 runs from the conserved cysteine through the conserved F or W. The D gene is left open where the match is weak. Some rows mark clone size as missing; the rest say once, few, many or name a class of expanded clone.

d_call	j_call	clone_size	v_call	cdr3_aa	cdr3_nt
TRBD1	TRBJ1-2	.	TRBV12-3/TRBV12-4	CASWAGGGYTF	TGTGCCAGCTGGGCAGGGGGTGGCTACACCTTC
.	TRBJ1-1	.	TRBV5-6	CASSLGTRVYTEAFF	TGTGCCAGCAGCTTGGGGACCAGGGTTTACACTGAAGCTTTCTTT
.	TRBJ2-7	.	TRBV25-1	CASSEYDSSGLYEQYF	TGTGCCAGCAGTGAATATGATTCCAGCGGACTCTACGAGCAGTACTTC
TRBD1	TRBJ1-2	.	TRBV9	CASSQGQLYGYTF	TGTGCCAGCAGCCAGGGACAGCTGTATGGCTACACCTTC
.	TRBJ2-1	.	TRBV4-3	CASSQDRTDNEQFF	TGCGCCAGCAGCCAAGATCGGACAGACAATGAGCAGTTCTTC
TRBD2	TRBJ2-3	.	TRBV3-1/TRBV3-2	CASSPYGGGGTDTQYF	TGTGCCAGCAGCCCCTACGGCGGGGGGGGGACAGATACGCAGTATTTT
TRBD2	TRBJ2-3	.	TRBV6-6	CASSPSRRTSGSTDTQYF	TGTGCCAGCAGTCCCTCTCGACGGACTAGCGGAAGCACAGATACGCAGTATTTT
.	TRBJ2-2	.	TRBV13	CASSLENTNTGELFF	TGTGCCAGCAGCTTAGAAAACACGAACACCGGGGAGCTGTTTTTT
TRBD1	TRBJ1-3	.	TRBV3-1/TRBV3-2	CASKQGAGNTIYF	TGTGCCAGCAAACAGGGGGCTGGAAACACCATATATTTT
TRBD1	TRBJ2-7	few	TRBV9	CASSPGTGQWTDEQYF	TGTGCCAGCAGCCCCGGGACAGGGCAATGGACCGACGAGCAGTACTTC
.	TRBJ2-7	.	TRBV11-3	CASSLGPGETYEQYF	TGTGCCAGCAGCTTAGGTCCAGGGGAAACCTACGAGCAGTACTTC
.	TRBJ1-1	.	TRBV4-1	CASSHPGTRVNTEAFF	TGCGCCAGCAGCCATCCAGGGACAAGAGTGAACACTGAAGCTTTCTTT
TRBD1	TRBJ2-2	.	TRBV4-3	CASSQEQGATGELFF	TGCGCCAGCAGCCAAGAACAGGGGGCTACCGGGGAGCTGTTTTTT
TRBD2	TRBJ2-7	.	TRBV7-2	CASSAYGGIHEQYF	TGTGCCAGCAGCGCCTACGGGGGGATCCACGAGCAGTACTTC
TRBD2	TRBJ2-3	.	TRBV5-1	CASRPGGLSTDTQYF	TGCGCCAGCCGCCCGGGGGGGTTGAGCACAGATACGCAGTATTTT
TRBD2	TRBJ2-2	.	TRBV9	CASSEPQRDADTGELFF	TGTGCCAGCAGCGAACCCCAGCGGGATGCAGACACCGGGGAGCTGTTTTTT
.	TRBJ2-1	.	TRBV28	CASSLPGSSYNEQFF	TGTGCCAGCAGTTTACCAGGAAGCTCCTACAATGAGCAGTTCTTC
TRBD1	TRBJ1-4	.	TRBV11-2	CASSLLDRGSGKLFF	TGTGCCAGCAGCTTGCTGGACAGGGGTAGTGGAAAACTGTTTTTT
.	TRBJ2-5	.	TRBV19	CASSGRQVGETQYF	TGTGCCAGTAGTGGGAGACAGGTGGGGGAGACCCAGTACTTC
.	TRBJ1-5	.	TRBV27	CASSRDSSSNQPQHF	TGTGCCAGCAGCCGTGACAGCTCTAGCAATCAGCCCCAGCATTTT
.	TRBJ1-1	.	TRBV4-1	CASSQRNLQMNTEAFF	TGCGCCAGCAGCCAACGGAACCTACAGATGAACACTGAAGCTTTCTTT
TRBD1	TRBJ1-1	.	TRBV5-1	CASSLAGTGNRGYTEAFF	TGCGCCAGCAGCTTGGCCGGGACAGGGAATCGGGGGTACACTGAAGCTTTCTTT
.	TRBJ1-1	.	TRBV5-6	CASSLNMNTEAFF	TGTGCCAGCAGCTTAAACATGAACACTGAAGCTTTCTTT
TRBD1	TRBJ1-2	.	TRBV2	CAKSTPRDSFYGYTF	TGTGCCAAATCCACTCCACGGGACAGTTTCTATGGCTACACCTTC
.	TRBJ1-4	.	TRBV19	CASSGPVDSPQEKLFF	TGTGCCAGTAGTGGACCTGTTGACAGCCCTCAGGAAAAACTGTTTTTT
TRBD1	TRBJ2-7	.	TRBV5-4	CASSLGPQGANRVYEQYF	TGTGCCAGCAGCTTGGGGCCCCAGGGGGCTAATCGGGTGTACGAGCAGTACTTC
TRBD2	TRBJ2-7	.	TRBV11-2	CASSLSASGPYEQYF	TGTGCCAGCTCCTTATCGGCTAGCGGGCCATACGAGCAGTACTTC
.	TRBJ2-3	.	TRBV19	CASSIIGAGVTDTQYF	TGTGCCAGTAGTATTATTGGGGCAGGAGTGACAGATACGCAGTATTTT
.	TRBJ2-3	.	TRBV30	CAWRPGHPGDTQYF	TGTGCCTGGAGACCGGGACATCCGGGGGATACGCAGTATTTT
TRBD2	TRBJ2-7	.	TRBV3-1/TRBV3-2	CASSQAISGSEQYF	TGTGCCAGCAGCCAAGCGATTAGCGGGAGCGAGCAGTACTTC
TRBD2	TRBJ2-7	.	TRBV20-1	CSASLRGGEYF	TGCAGTGCTTCCCTTAGGGGAGGGGAGTACTTC
.	TRBJ2-5	many	TRBV5-1	CASIMSERETQYF	TGCGCCAGCATAATGAGCGAGCGGGAGACCCAGTACTTC
TRBD1	TRBJ1-4	.	TRBV6-1	CASSETRTGGNEKLFF	TGTGCCAGCAGTGAAACAAGGACAGGGGGAAATGAAAAACTGTTTTTT
.	TRBJ1-5	.	TRBV7-8	CASSLAAGYSNQPQHF	TGTGCCAGCAGCTTAGCGGCGGGTTATAGCAATCAGCCCCAGCATTTT
.	TRBJ2-3	.	TRBV29-1	CSVERRPSTDTQYF	TGCAGCGTTGAACGGAGACCTAGCACAGATACGCAGTATTTT
TRBD1	TRBJ1-1	.	TRBV7-2	CASSLVVTGGTEAFF	TGTGCCAGCAGCTTAGTAGTGACAGGGGGCACTGAAGCTTTCTTT